This is a list of T cell receptor beta chains from one sample in a study of vaccination and CD4 T cells after COVID-19. No antigen has been identified for these receptors. TCRdb passed the PCR reads through MiXCR, listing each CDR3 protein once. Altogether 7,000 to 9,000 distinct CDR3 sequences are present, around two fifths being singletons, with the ten largest covering 25%. The specimen was CD4+ T cells from blood, cultured in vitro. These receptors were collected from a human donor in good health. CDR3s include the opening cysteine and the closing phenylalanine or tryptophan. Clone sizes are given selectively: once, few, many, or a class where the clone is expanded.

v_gene: TRBV11-2; j_gene: TRBJ2-7; abundance: once; CDR3aa: CASSLAHYEQYF
v_gene: TRBV7-9; j_gene: TRBJ1-6; abundance: .; CDR3aa: CASSLGQGEGRSYNSPLHF
v_gene: TRBV7-2; j_gene: TRBJ2-1; abundance: few; CDR3aa: CASSLAVRTSGAIYNEQFF
v_gene: TRBV20-1; j_gene: TRBJ1-2; abundance: .; CDR3aa: CSASGGTERGYTF
v_gene: TRBV11-2; j_gene: TRBJ2-3; abundance: .; CDR3aa: CASSSRTSGRVWGTDTQYF
v_gene: TRBV12-3/TRBV12-4; j_gene: TRBJ1-1; abundance: .; CDR3aa: CASLRVRNTEAFF
v_gene: TRBV30; j_gene: TRBJ1-2; abundance: once; CDR3aa: CAWSRTRGYTF
v_gene: TRBV6-2/TRBV6-3; j_gene: TRBJ1-4; abundance: .; CDR3aa: CASSSGLQRMFF
v_gene: TRBV7-2; j_gene: TRBJ1-4; abundance: .; CDR3aa: CASSLGGITTNEKLFF
v_gene: TRBV7-6; j_gene: TRBJ1-3; abundance: few; CDR3aa: CASSLRQGGPGNTIYF
v_gene: TRBV7-9; j_gene: TRBJ2-5; abundance: .; CDR3aa: CASSLYGTGRETQYF
v_gene: TRBV30; j_gene: TRBJ1-1; abundance: .; CDR3aa: CAWSSSSHLFF
v_gene: TRBV7-9; j_gene: TRBJ1-2; abundance: few; CDR3aa: CASNSWTQPPYGYTF
v_gene: TRBV6-1; j_gene: TRBJ1-2; abundance: few; CDR3aa: CARETDFYGYTF
v_gene: TRBV2; j_gene: TRBJ1-5; abundance: few; CDR3aa: CASREQGIQPQHF
v_gene: TRBV5-6; j_gene: TRBJ1-2; abundance: .; CDR3aa: CASSLNSRQAMGYTF
v_gene: TRBV11-3; j_gene: TRBJ1-1; abundance: few; CDR3aa: CASSSPRAPEAFF
v_gene: TRBV27; j_gene: TRBJ2-1; abundance: .; CDR3aa: CASKTGTGGNEQFF
v_gene: TRBV18; j_gene: TRBJ1-1; abundance: .; CDR3aa: CASSPRQGSEAFF
v_gene: TRBV19; j_gene: TRBJ1-1; abundance: few; CDR3aa: CASSTQDYPPAAFF
v_gene: TRBV20-1; j_gene: TRBJ1-2; abundance: few; CDR3aa: CSARDLQGTHLNYGYTF
v_gene: TRBV20-1; j_gene: TRBJ2-5; abundance: .; CDR3aa: CSASPLAGETETQYF
v_gene: TRBV7-2; j_gene: TRBJ2-1; abundance: .; CDR3aa: CASSFPTSGRIPNEQFF
v_gene: TRBV7-9; j_gene: TRBJ2-7; abundance: .; CDR3aa: CASSLSDEQYF
v_gene: TRBV14; j_gene: TRBJ2-1; abundance: .; CDR3aa: CASSPNVGLGYNEQFF
v_gene: TRBV7-9; j_gene: TRBJ2-5; abundance: few; CDR3aa: CASSSTAGSKGETQYF
v_gene: TRBV27; j_gene: TRBJ2-5; abundance: few; CDR3aa: CASSYRGFGLEETQYF
v_gene: TRBV7-9; j_gene: TRBJ2-7; abundance: .; CDR3aa: CASSFYGLGTPPYEQYF
v_gene: TRBV19; j_gene: TRBJ1-5; abundance: few; CDR3aa: CASKLLGGQPQHF
v_gene: TRBV11-2; j_gene: TRBJ1-6; abundance: few; CDR3aa: CASRPAVDNSPLHF
v_gene: TRBV19; j_gene: TRBJ2-7; abundance: .; CDR3aa: CASSPGTGVYEQYF
v_gene: TRBV5-4; j_gene: TRBJ2-3; abundance: .; CDR3aa: CASSSQVRGPTDTQYF
v_gene: TRBV5-4; j_gene: TRBJ1-2; abundance: .; CDR3aa: CASSSRTGGAWGYTF
v_gene: TRBV6-1; j_gene: TRBJ1-2; abundance: .; CDR3aa: CASSELTGGYTF
v_gene: TRBV6-5; j_gene: TRBJ1-4; abundance: once; CDR3aa: CASSYGGGDEKLFF
v_gene: TRBV27; j_gene: TRBJ1-4; abundance: .; CDR3aa: CASNRQGATNEKLFF
v_gene: TRBV5-1; j_gene: TRBJ1-1; abundance: .; CDR3aa: CASSPRSQQGSEAFF
v_gene: TRBV6-2/TRBV6-3; j_gene: TRBJ2-2; abundance: few; CDR3aa: CASSRTGGTGELFF
v_gene: TRBV6-2/TRBV6-3; j_gene: TRBJ1-3; abundance: .; CDR3aa: CASTLGPDSGNTIYF
v_gene: TRBV24-1; j_gene: TRBJ2-3; abundance: few; CDR3aa: CATSDPRSPTQYF
v_gene: TRBV7-2; j_gene: TRBJ2-7; abundance: .; CDR3aa: CASETHRGGGYEQYF
v_gene: TRBV20-1; j_gene: TRBJ2-7; abundance: few; CDR3aa: CSALKLRPLRTLNLYEQYF
v_gene: TRBV6-5; j_gene: TRBJ1-2; abundance: few; CDR3aa: CASSSRHLTGGADGYTF
v_gene: TRBV6-5; j_gene: TRBJ1-2; abundance: .; CDR3aa: CASSFRDSRGYTF
v_gene: TRBV20-1; j_gene: TRBJ2-2; abundance: .; CDR3aa: CSVVEPNTGELFF
v_gene: TRBV19; j_gene: TRBJ1-5; abundance: .; CDR3aa: CASSIEGGNQPQHF
v_gene: TRBV4-2; j_gene: TRBJ1-1; abundance: .; CDR3aa: CASSQDVSREKTEAFF
v_gene: TRBV6-1; j_gene: TRBJ1-1; abundance: few; CDR3aa: CASRPLLSTEAFF
v_gene: TRBV6-1; j_gene: TRBJ2-4; abundance: .; CDR3aa: CASSDKGLGAKNIQYF
v_gene: TRBV27; j_gene: TRBJ2-2; abundance: .; CDR3aa: CASSFLAGELFF
v_gene: TRBV5-4; j_gene: TRBJ2-7; abundance: .; CDR3aa: CASSPGSAYEQYF
v_gene: TRBV20-1; j_gene: TRBJ1-4; abundance: once; CDR3aa: CSARLDLHEKLFF
v_gene: TRBV24-1; j_gene: TRBJ1-1; abundance: .; CDR3aa: CATSGGADGQAFF